A single sample is the source of the 11 T cell receptor beta chains below, sequenced in a study of regulatory T cells in long-lasting Graves disease. Noted time point: newly diagnosed GD, antithyroid drugs for less than 3 months. PBMCs were the source of the RNA used for TCR sequencing. Researchers made TCR beta libraries by using iRepertoire HTBI primers and running Arm-PCR on CDR3 regions. TCRdb fed the multiplex PCR reads into MiXCR, producing one record per CDR3 protein. The sample yields some 220,000 distinct CDR3 sequences, approximately 19% seen once. These data were also filed under a second study, of T cells in Graves' hyperthyroidism and ophthalmopathy.

This sample comprised peripheral blood mononuclear cells (PBMCs), obtained at new diagnosis, from a patient treated with antithyroid drugs. These TCRs come from a woman aged 25 to 39 with Graves disease.

There are many counts of this clonotype. The chain employs TRBV30 and TRBJ2-1; the match to TRBD2 covers 7 bases. The germline gives CDR1 GTSNPN, CDR2 SVGIG (reference sequence). The J segment lost 2 bases and the V segment lost 2 bases, leaving 3 bases of the junction unmatched. The CDR3 covers 14 residues. CDR3 sequence reads: CAWSSGAPYNEQFF. The CDR3 DNA is TGTGCCTGGAGTAGCGGGGCCCCCTACAATGAGCAGTTCTTC.

In DNA form, the CDR3 reads TGTGCCACCAGTCCCGGGGGCGCGAGAGTAGACACCATATATTTT. Its translation: CATSPGGARVDTIYF. This rearrangement joins TRBV24-1 to TRBJ1-3; perhaps TRBD1 as D (6 bases). CDR3 length equals 15 residues. Germline CDR1 is KGHDR and CDR2 is SFDVKD. V dropped 6 bases and J dropped 8 bases, with 19 bases sitting between them.

With respect to this clonotype: A single base separates this from a much larger clone, so it may be a read error. This likely comes from a read error, as the CDR3 has no conserved phenylalanine or tryptophan at its end. The DNA is omitted, as the CDR3 cannot be located on it reliably, and the CDR3 follows TCRdb's listing. The chain carries TRBV13 and TRBJ2-4; the DNA was not used to check the table's D call, TRBD2. The CDR3 is 14 residues long, ends included. The germline CDR1 and CDR2 sequences are PRHDT and FYEKMQ (reference sequence). The CDR3 sequence: CASSPYRTNNIQSL.

This clonotype was seen repeatedly, ten times or more. One end of the junction fails to match germline, which may point to a read error. J is TRBJ1-1 and V is TRBV5-1; D perhaps matches TRBD1 (5 bases). The CDR3 is 14 amino acids. Germline CDR1 and CDR2: SGHRS and YFSETQ. CDR3 nucleotides: TGTGCCAGCAGCTTGTCAGGGCTGAACACTGAAGCTTTCTTT. It codes for CASSLSGLNTEAFF.

The J gene is TRBJ1-4, the V gene TRBV28; D perhaps matches TRBD1 (6 bases). V was clipped by 6 bases and J by 5 bases, with 10 bases between them. The length of the CDR3 is 13 residues. CDR1 is MDHEN, CDR2 SYDVKM, per germline. CDR3 sequence reads: CASREGGNEKLFF. The CDR3 DNA is TGTGCCAGCAGAGAGGGGGGGAATGAAAAACTGTTTTTT.

This clonotype came up many times. The chain employs TRBV6-1 and TRBJ1-2; D gene ambiguous. Germline CDR1 reads MNHNS; CDR2 reads SASEGT. The CDR3 is 11 residues long. V lost 8 bases and J lost 7, with 11 bases in between. CDR3 bases: TGTGCCAGCCGGAAGGGTGGTGGCTACACCTTC. Encoded protein: CASRKGGGYTF.

The chain is built from TRBV10-3 and TRBJ2-3, with 11 bases aligning to TRBD2. The length of the CDR3 is 19 residues. The germline V gene has CDR1 ENHRY and CDR2 SYGVKD. V lost 3 bases, J lost 3 bases, and 14 bases stayed unmatched. CDR3 residues: CAISESSPASGRRTDTQYF. In DNA, the CDR3 is TGTGCCATCAGTGAAAGTTCGCCAGCTAGCGGGAGGCGGACAGATACGCAGTATTTT.

This clonotype was seen a handful of times. The chain is built from TRBV20-1 and TRBJ2-5; TRBD1 is a possible D gene (6 bases). CDR1 DFQATT and CDR2 SNEGSKA come from the germline V gene (reference sequence). The V gene lost 7 bases and the J gene lost 0 bases, with 9 bases spanning the gap. The CDR3 contains 12 residues. The CDR3 sequence: CSVWTDQETQYF. In nucleotides, the CDR3 is TGCAGTGTTTGGACAGACCAAGAGACCCAGTACTTC.

This clonotype was counted at least ten times. CDR3 amino acids: CASGGFSEQYF. The CDR3 DNA follows: TGTGCCAGCGGGGGGTTCTCCGAGCAGTACTTC. The rearrangement joins TRBV11-3 to TRBJ2-7; TRBD2 might be the D (6 bases). The CDR3 contains 11 residues. Germline values: CDR1 SGHNT, CDR2 YENEEA. The V end lost 8 bases, the J end lost 6 bases, and 11 bases lay between the germline ends.

This rearrangement joins TRBV20-1 to TRBJ1-6, with a possible D match to TRBD1 (5 bases). The CDR3 totals 13 residues. Looked up from germline, CDR1 is DFQATT and CDR2 is SNEGSKA (reference sequence). V lost 4 bases to trimming and J lost 7 bases, with 11 bases between them. CDR3 bases: TGCAGTGCTACAGGGAGCGGCAATTCACCCCTCCACTTT. Residues: CSATGSGNSPLHF.

This clonotype appeared many times. This chain connects TRBV29-1 to TRBJ1-1; 8 nucleotides agree with TRBD1. J gave up 1 base and V 4 bases, and 2 bases lay outside the gene matches. Germline assignment: CDR1 SQVTM and CDR2 ANQGSEA. CDR3 length equals 13 residues. In DNA, the CDR3 is TGCAGCGTTGGGACAGGGCAGAACACTGAAGCTTTCTTT. This codes for CSVGTGQNTEAFF.